This TCR beta chain was recovered during a study of cytomegalovirus exposure and HLA in healthy donors. With regard to this clone: Antigen: not known.

Unrecorded immune exposure was likely among donors, who were nominally healthy when sampled. The CDR3 is 15 residues long. Germline values: CDR1 MNHNS, CDR2 SASEGT. Trimming pared 1 base from V and 5 bases from J, leaving 14 bases between. Study results and limitations: TCR beta chains numbering more than 150 were designated cytomegalovirus-associated. A later analysis found TCR association rates differed by HLA locus, highest for DRB1 and lowest for HLA-C.

PCR was performed using 60 Vbeta and 13 Jbeta primers. Assay used: immunoSEQ multiplex PCR; TCRdb lists only in-frame clones, some missing. The data show over 150,000 clones, 65% to 85% seen once. The receptor's source is a young man in good health and CMV-seronegative. The rearrangement links TRBV6-1 to TRBJ2-5; tentative D call: TRBD2 (6 bases). Sequencing was performed on PBMCs. CDR3 nucleotide sequence: TGTGCCAGCAGTGAAGGACTAGTTTTTCCGGAGACCCAGTACTTC. This sequence encodes CASSEGLVFPETQYF.